The rows below give T cell receptor beta chains drawn from one sample of a study of T cell repertoires in cytomegalovirus infection. TCRdb ran MiXCR on the reads and lists one entry per CDR3 protein. The repertoire holds hundreds of thousands of distinct CDR3 sequences, with about 11% as singletons. Material: PBMCs. These receptors all stem from a human donor in good health (CMV status not recorded). Some clones in this sample may be carry-over from other donors' samples. The CDR3 runs from the conserved cysteine through the conserved F or W. The D gene is left open where the match is weak. The listing skips clone size in some rows; elsewhere it reads once, few, many or a size class.

>TRBJ1-6|TRBV7-3|many|.
CASSPTATNSPLHF
TGTGCCAGCAGCCCGACAGCTACTAATTCACCCCTCCACTTT
>TRBJ2-1|TRBV20-1|few|.
CSAPGPARREQFF
TGCAGTGCCCCAGGGCCTGCCCGACGGGAGCAGTTCTTC
>TRBJ1-5|TRBV6-5|.|TRBD1
CASSRDRVDNQPQHF
TGTGCCAGCAGCAGGGACAGGGTTGACAATCAGCCCCAGCATTTT
>TRBJ2-1|TRBV29-1|.|TRBD2
CSVTTSGGYNEQFF
TGCAGCGTCACTACTAGCGGGGGGTACAATGAGCAGTTCTTC
>TRBJ2-7|TRBV5-1|.|TRBD2
CASSFASGINEQYF
TGCGCCAGCAGCTTCGCTAGCGGGATAAACGAGCAGTACTTC
>TRBJ2-3|TRBV7-3|many|.
CASSFGGARTDTQYF
TGTGCCAGCAGTTTCGGTGGGGCGCGGACAGATACGCAGTATTTT
>TRBJ2-7|TRBV20-1|many|.
CSARDQSGEQYF
TGCAGTGCTAGAGATCAGAGTGGGGAGCAGTACTTC
>TRBJ1-1|TRBV3-1|few|.
CASSQVSVMNTEAFF
TGTGCCAGCAGCCAAGTTTCGGTTATGAACACTGAAGCTTTCTTT
>TRBJ1-6|TRBV18|.|.
CASSPPVWAGNSPLHF
TGTGCCAGCTCACCACCCGTATGGGCGGGAAATTCACCCCTCCACTTT
>TRBJ1-5|TRBV7-2|many|.
CASTPTVNQPQHF
TGTGCCAGCACCCCGACGGTTAATCAGCCCCAGCATTTT
>TRBJ2-3|TRBV7-2|many|TRBD2
CASSLVGSGIGDTQYF
TGTGCCAGCAGCTTAGTCGGTAGCGGGATCGGGGATACGCAGTATTTT
>TRBJ1-5|TRBV27|many|.
CASRRGSQPQHF
TGTGCCAGCAGGCGGGGTTCTCAGCCCCAGCATTTT
>TRBJ2-1|TRBV7-7|.|.
CASSLSGQSNEQFF
TGTGCTAGCAGCTTGTCAGGGCAGAGTAATGAGCAGTTCTTC
>TRBJ1-1|TRBV18|many|.
CASSPPSVNTEAFF
TGTGCCAGCTCACCCCCCAGCGTGAACACTGAAGCTTTCTTT
>TRBJ2-5|TRBV7-3|many|TRBD2
CASSVGTSGETQYF
TGTGCCAGCAGCGTTGGGACTAGCGGAGAGACCCAGTACTTC
>TRBJ2-7|TRBV7-9|.|.
CASSLVQGNIEQYF
TGTGCCAGCAGCTTAGTACAGGGAAATATCGAGCAGTACTTC
>TRBJ1-6|TRBV27|.|.
CASSAKGFPEDSPLHF
TGTGCCAGCTCCGCCAAGGGGTTCCCTGAGGATTCACCCCTCCACTTT
>TRBJ1-2|TRBV7-9|few|TRBD1
CASSPWLITGAPTNYGYTF
TGTGCCAGCAGCCCCTGGTTAATAACAGGGGCCCCAACTAACTATGGCTACACCTTC
>TRBJ2-2|TRBV23-1|many|TRBD1
CASSPDRGQPGELFF
TGCGCCAGCAGTCCAGACAGGGGGCAACCCGGGGAGCTGTTTTTT
>TRBJ2-1|TRBV4-2|.|.
CASSQGQFPNEQFF
TGTGCCAGCAGCCAAGGACAATTCCCCAATGAGCAGTTCTTC
>TRBJ1-1|TRBV5-1|few|TRBD1
CASSSGTGAFF
TGCGCCAGCAGCTCTGGGACAGGGGCTTTCTTT
>TRBJ1-2|TRBV7-9|.|.
CASRRGIGYGYTF
TGTGCCAGCAGACGAGGGATAGGGTATGGCTACACCTTC
>TRBJ2-3|TRBV7-9|few|.
CASSNSADTQYF
TGTGCCAGCAGCAACTCGGCAGATACGCAGTATTTT
>TRBJ2-3|TRBV20-1|.|TRBD2
CSASRDSGGAADTQYF
TGCAGTGCGTCACGGGATAGCGGGGGGGCAGCAGATACGCAGTATTTT
>TRBJ2-7|TRBV2|many|TRBD1
CASSRGGQAAYEQYF
TGTGCCAGCAGCCGAGGGGGACAGGCTGCCTACGAGCAGTACTTC
>TRBJ1-2|TRBV10-3|many|.
CAISESGQRNYGYTF
TGTGCCATCAGTGAGTCGGGGCAGAGAAACTATGGCTACACCTTC
>TRBJ1-5|TRBV6-6|many|.
CASSPGAQMEEPQHF
TGTGCCAGCAGCCCGGGTGCGCAAATGGAAGAGCCCCAGCATTTT
>TRBJ1-2|TRBV19|many|TRBD1
CASSSPGTAANYGYTF
TGTGCCAGTAGTTCGCCCGGGACAGCTGCTAACTATGGCTACACCTTC
>TRBJ1-1|TRBV7-8|many|.
CASSPGSFTEAFF
TGTGCCAGCAGCCCAGGGAGTTTCACTGAAGCTTTCTTT
>TRBJ1-2|TRBV12-3/TRBV12-4|many|.
CASSSTPGGSHGYTF
TGTGCCAGCAGCTCGACCCCGGGGGGGAGCCATGGCTACACCTTC
>TRBJ1-6|TRBV7-9|many|TRBD1
CASSLGRFEGQGHNSPLHF
TGTGCCAGCAGCTTAGGGCGGTTCGAGGGACAGGGACATAATTCACCCCTCCACTTT
>TRBJ1-5|TRBV20-1|.|.
CSASSGGSFNQPRHF
TGCAGTGCTAGTTCTGGGGGCTCTTTCAATCAGCCCCGGCATTTT
>TRBJ1-1|TRBV7-6|few|.
CASSPLLNTEAFF
TGTGCCAGCAGCCCATTGCTGAACACTGAAGCTTTCTTT
>TRBJ1-1|TRBV7-9|many|.
CASSLSNRMNTEAFF
TGTGCCAGCAGCTTATCCAATCGCATGAACACTGAAGCTTTCTTT
>TRBJ2-1|TRBV7-3|many|.
CASSLWEGVYNEQFF
TGTGCCAGCAGCTTATGGGAGGGGGTCTACAATGAGCAGTTCTTC
>TRBJ1-1|TRBV6-1|many|TRBD1
CASSSSWDRGHWF
TGTGCCAGCAGCTCGAGCTGGGACAGGGGCCACTGGTTT
>TRBJ2-1|TRBV9|many|.
CASSPFGSGNEQFF
TGTGCCAGCAGCCCATTTGGGTCGGGCAATGAGCAGTTCTTC
>TRBJ1-2|TRBV19|many|.
CASTSRGQRGYGYTF
TGTGCCAGTACATCTCGGGGACAACGAGGGTATGGCTACACCTTC
>TRBJ2-1|TRBV10-3|.|.
CAISEPTSNEQFF
TGTGCCATCAGTGAGCCGACTAGCAATGAGCAGTTCTTC
>TRBJ2-2|TRBV7-3|many|TRBD1
CASSSGTGNTGELFF
TGTGCCAGCAGCTCGGGGACAGGGAACACCGGGGAGCTGTTTTTT
>TRBJ2-7|TRBV7-6|few|TRBD2
CASSSNRGDEQYF
TGTGCCAGCAGCTCAAACCGGGGGGACGAGCAGTACTTC
>TRBJ2-2|TRBV5-4|.|.
CASSGAQGFGELFF
TGTGCCAGCAGCGGGGCACAGGGTTTCGGGGAGCTGTTTTTT
>TRBJ1-1|TRBV29-1|few|.
CSDSNEAFF
TGCAGCGACAGCAATGAAGCTTTCTTT
>TRBJ1-1|TRBV7-3|many|TRBD1
CASSYGQVTEAFF
TGTGCCAGCAGCTATGGACAGGTCACTGAAGCTTTCTTT
>TRBJ2-3|TRBV2|few|TRBD1
CASSGGQGFRDTQYF
TGTGCCAGCAGCGGGGGACAGGGGTTTCGAGATACGCAGTATTTT
>TRBJ2-1|TRBV20-1|.|.
CSAMLGVSSYNEQFF
TGCAGTGCTATGCTCGGGGTATCCTCCTACAATGAGCAGTTCTTC
>TRBJ2-5|TRBV2|many|.
CASMRLQETQYF
TGTGCCAGCATGCGCCTCCAAGAGACCCAGTACTTC
>TRBJ1-5|TRBV28|.|.
CASPSRQGNQPQHF
TGTGCCAGCCCCTCCCGACAGGGCAATCAGCCCCAGCATTTT
>TRBJ2-7|TRBV28|many|TRBD2
CASSDSGTRGSYEQYF
TGTGCCAGCAGTGACTCCGGGACTAGGGGCTCCTACGAGCAGTACTTC
>TRBJ2-3|TRBV20-1|.|.
CSAYISTIPTDTQYF
TGCAGTGCTTATATATCAACAATCCCCACAGATACGCAGTATTTT
>TRBJ1-1|TRBV9|few|.
CASTLGLNTEAFF
TGTGCCAGCACCCTGGGTTTAAACACTGAAGCTTTCTTT
>TRBJ2-5|TRBV6-2/TRBV6-3|few|.
CASTNSQETQYF
TGTGCCAGCACGAACAGCCAAGAGACCCAGTACTTC